One and the same sample provided the 26 T cell receptor beta chains below, sequenced in a study of blood T cell repertoires in COVID-19. Method: immunoSEQ multiplex PCR; TCRdb's copy keeps in-frame clones and lacks some. The table lists about 76,000 clones, about 90% of them singletons. Source material: peripheral blood. These receptors originate from a woman aged 45-65 years in a cohort sampled during active COVID-19.

The J gene is TRBJ2-1, the V gene TRBV29-1; D gene ambiguous. Trimming shortened V by 4 bases and J by 4 bases, and 8 bases separated the two germline ends. The CDR3 length is 12 residues. Per the germline V gene, CDR1 is SQVTM and CDR2 is ANQGSEA. CDR3 sequence (DNA): TGCAGCGTTGCCCCCCCGTACAATGAGCAGTTCTTC. Its translation: CSVAPPYNEQFF.

V is TRBV3-1 (or the pseudogene TRBV3-2) and J is TRBJ2-5; 9 bases align to TRBD1. Germline CDR1 reads LGHDT; CDR2 reads YNNKEL (reference sequence). After removal of 3 bases from V and 9 bases from J, the junction contained 5 bases not matched to a gene. The CDR3 loop spans 13 amino acids. CDR3 in DNA: TGTGCCAGCAGCCAGGGACAGGGAACGGCCCAGTACTTC. Translation: CASSQGQGTAQYF.

The rearrangement joins TRBV18 to TRBJ2-3, with a possible D match to TRBD2 (6 bases). This CDR3 region has 13 residues. Trimming shortened V by 6 bases and J by 4 bases, and 11 bases separated the two germline ends. In germline, CDR1 is KGHSH, CDR2 LQKENI. CDR3 DNA sequence: TGTGCCAGCTCCCCAGGAGGGGCAGATACGCAGTATTTT. Protein sequence: CASSPGGADTQYF.

V is TRBV7-2 and J is TRBJ2-1; 13 positions match TRBD2. After removal of 5 bases from V and 8 bases from J, the junction contained 6 bases not matched to a gene. This CDR3 has 15 amino acids. The germline gives CDR1 SGHTA, CDR2 FQGNSA. CDR3 nucleotide sequence: TGTGCCAGCAGCACCGGGACTAGCGGGATCTATGAGCAGTTCTTC. It encodes CASSTGTSGIYEQFF.

V usage is TRBV10-3 and J usage is TRBJ1-3; TRBD1 matches 7 bases. The V and J ends lost 2 bases and 4 bases, in that order; junction bases with no gene match: 5. Germline V lookup: CDR1 ENHRY, CDR2 SYGVKD. CDR3 length: 15 amino acids. CDR3 protein: CAISEDRAGGNTIYF. The CDR3 region has the DNA TGTGCCATCAGTGAGGACAGGGCGGGAGGAAACACCATATATTTT.

The CDR3 region is CASSPIEGGDTEAFF. The CDR3 DNA is TGTGCCAGCAGCCCTATTGAGGGTGGGGACACTGAAGCTTTCTTT. This sequence joins TRBV5-4 and TRBJ1-1, with D uncertain. V gave up 4 bases and J gave up 3 bases, with 16 bases separating them. The germline V gene has CDR1 SGHNT and CDR2 YYREEE (reference sequence). The CDR3 extends over 15 amino acids.

V usage is TRBV2 and J usage is TRBJ1-1; 7 positions match TRBD1. The trim removed 6 bases at V and 0 bases at J, leaving 13 bases unmatched. The CDR3 runs 17 residues. Germline CDR1 is SNHLY and CDR2 is FYNNEI. CDR3 protein: CASSIRGTVGMNTEAFF. The CDR3, as DNA: TGTGCCAGCAGCATCAGGGGGACAGTGGGTATGAACACTGAAGCTTTCTTT.

The rearrangement links TRBV6-1 to TRBJ2-1, with 10 bases that match TRBD2. With V trimmed by 2 bases and J by 7 bases, 5 bases remained unmatched. The CDR3 spans 15 residues. CDR1 MNHNS and CDR2 SASEGT come from the germline V gene. The CDR3 region is CASSERLAGVNEQFF. The CDR3 DNA reads TGTGCCAGCAGTGAACGGCTAGCGGGAGTGAATGAGCAGTTCTTC.

The V call is TRBV27, the J call TRBJ1-1; TRBD1 aligns across 7 bases. The CDR3 length is 17 residues. Germline CDR1 MNHEY, CDR2 SMNVEV (reference sequence). V was pared by 3 bases and J by 0 bases, with 10 bases of the junction left unmatched. CDR3 nucleotide sequence: TGTGCCAGCAGTTTCGGATACTCCGGGACAGTGAACACTGAAGCTTTCTTT. Translation gives CASSFGYSGTVNTEAFF.

The chain combines TRBV19 with TRBJ2-1, with 7 bases identical to TRBD2. The V gene end was trimmed by 0 bases and the J gene end by 3 bases; junction bases not matched to a gene: 2. From germline, CDR1 is LNHDA and CDR2 SQIVND (reference sequence). The CDR3 has 15 amino acids. CDR3 in amino acids: CASSIDGRIYNEQFF. CDR3 in DNA: TGTGCCAGTAGTATAGACGGGAGGATCTACAATGAGCAGTTCTTC.

The chain is built from TRBV3-1 (or the pseudogene TRBV3-2) and TRBJ1-5; the match to TRBD1 covers 7 bases. CDR1 is LGHDT and CDR2 is YNNKEL in the germline V gene (reference sequence). CDR3 length equals 16 residues. Trimming cost V 3 bases and J 0 bases; bases outside gene matches: 5. The CDR3 region has the DNA TGTGCCAGCAGCCATGGGACAGTTTATAGCAATCAGCCCCAGCATTTT. It translates to CASSHGTVYSNQPQHF.

The chain combines TRBV6-5 with TRBJ2-2, with a possible D match to TRBD2 (5 bases). V gave up 2 bases and J gave up 3 bases, with 13 bases separating them. The CDR3 has 16 residues. Germline CDR1 and CDR2: MNHEY and SVGAGI. CDR3 sequence reads: CASSYEGLSYTGELFF. For the CDR3, the DNA is TGTGCCAGCAGTTACGAGGGATTATCATACACCGGGGAGCTGTTTTTT.

The rearrangement uses TRBV6-5 and TRBJ2-7, with 14 bases lining up with TRBD2. The V segment lost 7 bases and the J segment 12 bases; nucleotides outside the gene matches: 14. The V gene's germline CDR1 is MNHEY and CDR2 SVGAGI. There are 15 residues in the CDR3. The CDR3 DNA follows: TGTGCCAGCAAGGGGGGGACTAGCGGGAGTCAGTTCGCGTACTTC. This sequence encodes CASKGGTSGSQFAYF.

This CDR3 reads CASSWDREEKLFF. Here the CDR3 DNA reads TGTGCCAGCAGCTGGGACAGAGAAGAAAAACTGTTTTTT. The gene calls are TRBV5-8 and TRBJ1-4, with 7 bases fitting TRBD1. CDR3 length: 13 residues. The germline CDR1 and CDR2 sequences are SGHTS and YDEGEE. Unmatched junction bases numbered 4, after V lost 3 bases and J lost 8 bases.

J is TRBJ2-7 and V is TRBV10-3; possibly TRBD2 for D (6 bases). The germline V gene has CDR1 ENHRY and CDR2 SYGVKD. The CDR3 length is 11 residues. V dropped 8 bases and J dropped 4 bases, with 9 bases sitting between them. CDR3: CAIGAGYEQYF. The DNA for the CDR3 is TGTGCCATCGGGGCGGGGTACGAGCAGTACTTC.

The chain has TRBV7-3 and TRBJ2-7; TRBD2 might be the D (5 bases). CDR3 length: 13 residues. V was trimmed by 5 bases and J by 7 bases, leaving 15 bases between them. Germline V gene data show CDR1 as SGHTA and CDR2 as FQGTGA. This CDR3 reads CASSRVGGGEQYF. DNA of the CDR3: TGTGCCAGCAGCCGCGTAGGAGGCGGGGAGCAGTACTTC.

The rearrangement links TRBV30 to TRBJ2-7; a weak D match, TRBD2 (5 bases). Germline CDR1 is GTSNPN and CDR2 is SVGIG (reference sequence). The germline V and J ends were trimmed by 4 bases and 0 bases, with 16 bases remaining between them. The length of the CDR3 is 15 residues. The CDR3 nucleotides read TGTGCCTGGAAGGAGGACGGGTCAAGCTCCTACGAGCAGTACTTC. This codes for CAWKEDGSSSYEQYF.

The chain couples TRBV3-1 (or the pseudogene TRBV3-2) to TRBJ2-7, with TRBD1 matching over 9 bases. V lost 4 bases to trimming and J lost 1 base; unmatched junction nucleotides: 8. The CDR3 contains 16 residues. The germline V gene encodes CDR1 LGHDT and CDR2 YNNKEL (reference sequence). CDR3 DNA sequence: TGTGCCAGCAGCCCCAACAGGGGGCTCCAATCCTACGAGCAGTACTTC. Amino acid sequence: CASSPNRGLQSYEQYF.

The chain joins TRBV5-1 to TRBJ2-5; D not certain. V was shortened by 2 bases and J by 1 base, with 12 bases between the two germline ends. Germline V CDR1 and CDR2: SGHRS, YFSETQ. There are 15 residues in the CDR3. The CDR3 protein is CASSLVSQAQETQYF. In DNA, the CDR3 is TGCGCCAGCAGCTTAGTAAGCCAAGCCCAAGAGACCCAGTACTTC.

This chain links TRBV18 with TRBJ2-1; 10 bases agree with TRBD1. V lost 5 bases to trimming and J lost 5 bases; unmatched junction nucleotides: 6. The germline V gene has CDR1 KGHSH and CDR2 LQKENI. The CDR3 loop spans 15 amino acids. The chain's CDR3 is CASSTRGTGDNEQFF. The CDR3 DNA reads as TGTGCCAGCTCAACCCGGGGGACAGGGGACAATGAGCAGTTCTTC.

The V gene is TRBV28, the J gene TRBJ1-2; the D gene is possibly TRBD1 (6 bases). The germline V and J ends were trimmed by 10 bases and 4 bases, with 16 bases remaining between them. CDR3 length: 13 amino acids. The germline CDR1 and CDR2 sequences are MDHEN and SYDVKM. The CDR3 DNA reads TGTGCCACCCCGGGGGGGGCTGGCTATGGCTACACCTTC. It yields the protein CATPGGAGYGYTF.

The V and J genes are TRBV6-4 and TRBJ2-5; 12 bases map to TRBD2. The CDR3 covers 18 residues. With V trimmed by 2 bases and J by 3 bases, 10 bases remained unmatched. Germline V gene data show CDR1 as MRHNA and CDR2 as SNTAGT. CDR3 region: CASSDRTSGKREKETQYF. In DNA form, the CDR3 reads TGTGCCAGCAGTGACAGGACTAGCGGGAAGAGGGAAAAAGAGACCCAGTACTTC.

The chain recombines TRBV9 with TRBJ1-2, with 7 bases fitting TRBD1. The CDR3 has 15 amino acids. Per the germline V gene, CDR1 is SGDLS and CDR2 is YYNGEE. J was trimmed by 4 bases and V by 4 bases; bases with no gene match: 10. CDR3 sequence (DNA): TGTGCCAGCAGCCCCCGGACAGGCGGTACCTATGGCTACACCTTC. Translation gives CASSPRTGGTYGYTF.

This sequence joins TRBV2 and TRBJ2-1, with 11 bases fitting TRBD2. The trim removed 3 bases at V and 10 bases at J, leaving 8 bases unmatched. Germline V gives CDR1 SNHLY, CDR2 FYNNEI. The CDR3 runs to 15 residues. Written as DNA, the CDR3 is TGTGCCAGCAGTGATCTAGCGGGGGGCCCGGGCGAGCAGTTCTTC. It codes for CASSDLAGGPGEQFF.

This sequence joins TRBV3-1 (or the pseudogene TRBV3-2) and TRBJ1-6; D call uncertain. The germline V and J ends were trimmed by 4 bases and 14 bases, with 21 bases remaining between them. The CDR3 totals 15 residues. CDR1 LGHDT and CDR2 YNNKEL come from the germline V gene (reference sequence). The CDR3 nucleotides read TGTGCCAGCAGCCCTACACCCTCACTTACGGGTGCCCTCCACTTT. As protein: CASSPTPSLTGALHF.

The rearrangement uses TRBV11-2 and TRBJ2-1; weak D call: TRBD1 (6 bases). Trimming stripped 4 bases from V and 0 bases from J, with 10 bases between. Germline lookup yields CDR1 SGHAT and CDR2 FQNNGV. The CDR3 covers 15 residues. The CDR3 protein is CASSSGVGSYNEQFF. DNA for the CDR3: TGTGCCAGCAGCTCAGGGGTGGGCTCCTACAATGAGCAGTTCTTC. The complete variable domain, with remaining parts taken from reference TRBV11-2 and TRBJ2-1, reads EAGVAQSPRYKIIEKRQSVAFWCNPISGHATLYWYQQILGQGPKLLIQFQNNGVVDDSQLPKDRFSAERLKGVDSTLKIQPAKLEDSAVYLCASSSGVGSYNEQFFGPGTRLTVL.